This T cell receptor beta chain was found in a study of response to subunit inactivated influenza vaccine. TCRdb reanalysed the RT-PCR reads using MiXCR and keeps one entry per CDR3 protein. The table shows 500,000 to 650,000 distinct CDR3 sequences, with approximately 7.6% occurring only once. Germline CDR1 reads SGHNT; CDR2 reads YENEEA. The V end lost 1 base, the J end lost 0 bases, and 16 bases lay between the germline ends. CDR3 length equals 18 residues. This TCR derives from a man in his fifties or sixties who received an inactivated influenza vaccine. The sequences come from PBMCs from blood, collected less than 30 months after vaccination. The chain has TRBV11-3 and TRBJ2-1; D gene ambiguous. The CDR3: CASSLVEAGLSSYNEQFF. The CDR3 DNA reads TGTGCCAGCAGCTTAGTTGAGGCAGGCCTCAGCTCCTACAATGAGCAGTTCTTC.